Below, 25 T cell receptor beta chains from the same sample are listed, as sequenced in a study of OX40 agonist ivuxolimab in advanced cancers. Data came from immunoSEQ multiplex PCR; TCRdb stores just in-frame clones and leaves some out. This table holds fewer than 8,500 clones, 55% to 75% found once. This material consisted of CD4+ or CD8+ T cells sorted from blood, taken in a trial of the OX40 agonist ivuxolimab. The origin of the receptors is an adult with an advanced solid tumor such as melanoma, head and neck, liver or kidney cancer.

The chain is built from TRBV9 and TRBJ1-1; D may be TRBD1 (5 bases). Germline-derived CDR1 and CDR2 are SGDLS and YYNGEE. The CDR3 loop spans 14 amino acids. With 4 bases removed from V and 8 bases from J, the gap between germline ends came to 18 bases. DNA for the CDR3: TGTGCCAGCAGCCCCGGAGGTCCAGGGATGGAAGCTTTCTTT. This codes for CASSPGGPGMEAFF.

The rearrangement uses TRBV7-5 and TRBJ2-7; the D call in the table, TRBD2, was not verified against the DNA. TRBV7-5 is classified as a pseudogene. The CDR3 runs to 14 residues. Written as DNA, the CDR3 is TGTGCCAGCCTTTCGGGGCGGGGAAGCTGGGAGCAGTACTTC. It encodes CASLSGRGSWEQYF.

V and J are TRBV19 and TRBJ1-5; D is unresolved. The CDR3 has 14 amino acids. The germline CDR1 and CDR2 sequences are LNHDA and SQIVND (reference sequence). The germline V and J ends were trimmed by 3 bases and 4 bases, with 10 bases remaining between them. In DNA form, the CDR3 reads TGTGCCAGTAGTATTCCCTCCCGGAATCAGCCCCAGCATTTT. Its translation: CASSIPSRNQPQHF.

The genes are TRBV4-1 and TRBJ2-7, with D possibly matching TRBD1 (6 bases). Trimming removed 0 bases at V and 3 bases at J, with 18 bases between. This CDR3 is built from 17 residues. Germline loops: CDR1 MGHRA, CDR2 YSYEKL. CDR3 loop: CASSQDLRGVGDYEQYF. For the CDR3, the DNA is TGCGCCAGCAGCCAAGATCTCAGGGGTGTCGGGGACTACGAGCAGTACTTC.

V and J are TRBV19 and TRBJ2-1, with D maybe TRBD1 (6 bases). The V end was cut by 3 bases, the J end by 2 bases, with 11 bases between. Germline assignment: CDR1 LNHDA and CDR2 SQIVND (reference sequence). The CDR3 extends over 15 amino acids. CDR3 DNA: TGTGCCAGTAGTATGACAGGTGTGCCCTACAATGAGCAGTTCTTC. It is translated as CASSMTGVPYNEQFF.

The chain links TRBV4-1 to TRBJ1-2; no clear D gene. Germline V lookup: CDR1 MGHRA, CDR2 YSYEKL. There are 17 residues in the CDR3. The V gene lost 0 bases and the J gene lost 3 bases, with 17 bases spanning the gap. CDR3 sequence reads: CASSQERSGTPYYGYTF. In nucleotides, the CDR3 is TGCGCCAGCAGCCAAGAAAGGAGCGGAACCCCCTACTATGGCTACACCTTC.

The V and J genes are TRBV6-1 and TRBJ1-5; D unclear. Trimming stripped 2 bases from V and 9 bases from J, with 17 bases between. CDR3 length: 15 residues. CDR1 MNHNS and CDR2 SASEGT come from the germline V gene. This CDR3 is CASSELSGLLGPQHF. CDR3 DNA sequence: TGTGCCAGCAGTGAATTATCCGGACTCCTTGGGCCCCAGCATTTT.

As regards this clone: A far larger clone is only one base removed, so a read error is likely. The J gene is TRBJ2-2, the V gene TRBV6-7, with D possibly TRBD1 on 7 matching bases. TRBV6-7 is treated as an ORF (open reading frame) with a function not yet certain. The CDR3 has 14 residues. Trimming took off 5 bases at V and 4 bases at J, with 11 bases between the two ends. The CDR3: CASSAQGGTGELFF. The CDR3 DNA is TGTGCCAGCAGTGCCCAGGGGGGCACCGGGGAGCTGTTTTTT.

CDR3 DNA sequence: TGCGCCAGCAGCTTGGACAGCCCATCCTATGGCTACACCTTC. This encodes CASSLDSPSYGYTF. The V call is TRBV5-1, the J call TRBJ1-2, with no clear D. The length of the CDR3 is 14 residues. CDR1 is SGHRS, CDR2 YFSETQ, per germline. V shed 0 bases and J shed 4 bases, with 10 bases lying between them. The entire variable domain, with the rest obtained from reference TRBV5-1 and TRBJ1-2, is as follows: KAGVTQTPRYLIKTRGQQVTLSCSPISGHRSVSWYQQTPGQGLQFLFEYFSETQRNKGNFPGRFSGRQFSNSRSEMNVSTLELGDSALYLCASSLDSPSYGYTFGSGTRLTVV.

V gene TRBV7-2 combines with J gene TRBJ2-1; D not resolved. V was shortened by 9 bases and J by 5 bases, with 14 bases between the two germline ends. This CDR3 is built from 13 residues. Germline V gene sequence: CDR1 SGHTA, CDR2 FQGNSA. CDR3 protein: CASGSWTDNEQFF. The CDR3 DNA is TGTGCCAGTGGAAGCTGGACGGACAATGAGCAGTTCTTC.

This chain uses TRBV19 with TRBJ1-1, with 7 bases aligning to TRBD1. The CDR3 is 15 amino acids. The V gene's germline CDR1 is LNHDA and CDR2 SQIVND (reference sequence). The J segment lost 6 bases and the V segment lost 3 bases, leaving 10 bases of the junction unmatched. CDR3 sequence reads: CASSILPTGIAEAFF. Here the CDR3 DNA reads TGTGCCAGTAGTATTCTCCCGACAGGGATTGCTGAAGCTTTCTTT.

This clone was counted a few times. The chain combines TRBV2 with TRBJ1-1; TRBD1 might be the D (5 bases). This CDR3 has 14 residues. The germline V and J ends were trimmed by 9 bases and 2 bases, with 16 bases remaining between them. Germline CDR1 SNHLY, CDR2 FYNNEI. The CDR3 sequence: CASRQTTGNTEAFF. The CDR3 DNA is TGTGCCAGTCGACAGACTACTGGTAACACTGAAGCTTTCTTT.

This chain joins TRBV5-1 and TRBJ1-2, with TRBD1 matching over 8 bases. The CDR3 contains 15 residues. The V segment lost 5 bases and the J segment 4 bases; nucleotides outside the gene matches: 10. Germline CDR1 SGHRS, CDR2 YFSETQ. The CDR3 nucleotides are TGCGCCAGCAGTGGGCGTCAGGGGGCAGTCTATGGCTACACCTTC. It encodes CASSGRQGAVYGYTF.

V gene TRBV15 combines with J gene TRBJ2-5; D may correspond to TRBD1 or TRBD2 (5 bases each). Per germline, CDR1 LNHNV and CDR2 YYDKDF (reference sequence). The V end was cut by 0 bases, the J end by 2 bases, with 10 bases between. The CDR3 consists of 15 residues. In DNA, the CDR3 is TGTGCCACCAGCAGAGATCTGGGGGAACAAGAGACCCAGTACTTC. Its translation is CATSRDLGEQETQYF.

The V gene is TRBV11-3, the J gene TRBJ2-2, with D possibly matching TRBD2 (6 bases). Germline CDR1 is SGHNT and CDR2 is YENEEA. The CDR3 contains 16 residues. The ends were cut back, 5 bases at V and 0 bases at J, with 13 bases in the middle. Here the CDR3 reads CASSPGDLANTGELFF. CDR3 nucleotides: TGTGCCAGCAGCCCGGGGGACTTGGCGAACACCGGGGAGCTGTTTTTT.

V usage is TRBV7-2 and J usage is TRBJ2-5; 7 bases are shared with TRBD2. The CDR3 is 15 amino acids. Germline V CDR1 and CDR2: SGHTA, FQGNSA. V trimming: 1 base; J trimming: 11 bases; junction bases outside the gene matches: 13. Written as DNA, the CDR3 is TGTGCCAGCAGCTTAGACGCGAGCGGGATTTCTGGGCAGTACTTC. This translates into CASSLDASGISGQYF.

The rearrangement uses TRBV6-1 and TRBJ1-1, with D perhaps matching TRBD1 (5 bases). Between the trimmed V and J ends, which lost 10 bases and 7 bases, there was a span of 19 bases. Germline V CDR1 and CDR2: MNHNS, SASEGT. The CDR3 is 13 amino acids. CDR3 sequence reads: CATSYLQDSEAFF. In DNA form, the CDR3 reads TGTGCCACCTCCTACCTACAGGATAGTGAAGCTTTCTTT.

The chain combines TRBV7-8 with TRBJ2-3, with 12 positions matching TRBD2. The CDR3 is 12 amino acids. In germline, CDR1 is SGHVS, CDR2 FQNEAQ. With V trimmed by 5 bases and J by 14 bases, 5 bases remained unmatched. CDR3 in amino acids: CASSPSGGAVYF. CDR3 DNA: TGTGCCAGCAGCCCTAGCGGGGGGGCAGTGTATTTT.

The V gene is TRBV6-4, the J gene TRBJ2-3, with D possibly TRBD2 on 5 matching bases. Germline CDR1 reads MRHNA; CDR2 reads SNTAGT. This CDR3 comprises 15 residues. V lost 2 bases and J lost 5, with 14 bases in between. The CDR3 nucleotides are TGTGCCAGCAGTGACCGCGGTGCGGGCGAAGATACGCAGTATTTT. This gives the protein CASSDRGAGEDTQYF.

The count of this clone is one. The chain links TRBV7-3 to TRBJ2-5; D possibly matches TRBD1 or TRBD2 (5 bases each). Germline CDR1 is SGHTA and CDR2 is FQGTGA. V lost 5 bases, J lost 7 bases, and 20 bases lay in between. The CDR3 has 15 residues. CDR3 sequence: CASSVTGTDGGTQYF. CDR3 bases: TGTGCCAGCAGCGTCACCGGGACCGACGGTGGGACCCAGTACTTC. The full variable domain, in which reference TRBV7-3 and TRBJ2-5 provide the parts outside the CDR3, is GAGVSQTPSNKVTEKGKYVELRCDPISGHTALYWYRQSLGQGPEFLIYFQGTGAADDSGLPNDRFFAVRPEGSVSTLKIQRTERGDSAVYLCASSVTGTDGGTQYFGPGTRLLVL.

The chain employs TRBV4-1 and TRBJ2-2; 7 bases fit TRBD2. The ends lost 6 bases at V and 1 base at J; junction bases unmatched: 2. CDR1 and CDR2 (germline): MGHRA, YSYEKL. The CDR3 sequence is 14 residues long. The CDR3 nucleotides read TGCGCCAGCAGTACTAGCGAGAACACCGGGGAGCTGTTTTTT. As protein: CASSTSENTGELFF.

This rearrangement joins TRBV7-8 to TRBJ2-5; D assignment may be TRBD1 or TRBD2 (6 bases each). V dropped 1 base and J dropped 4 bases, with 16 bases sitting between them. CDR1 and CDR2 (germline): SGHVS, FQNEAQ. The CDR3 has 16 amino acids. The CDR3 loop reads CASSLGVTPGAETQYF. The CDR3 DNA is TGTGCCAGCAGCTTAGGGGTCACACCGGGGGCAGAGACCCAGTACTTC.

The chain has TRBV7-9 and TRBJ1-1, with 7 bases matching TRBD1. Trimming removed 2 bases from V and 6 bases from J; junction bases left unmatched: 0. Germline V gene lookup returns CDR1 SEHNR and CDR2 FQNEAQ (reference sequence). The CDR3 has 12 amino acids. CDR3 sequence (DNA): TGTGCCAGCAGCTTAACAGGGGCTGAAGCTTTCTTT. Amino acids: CASSLTGAEAFF.

CDR3 sequence reads: CASSLGPGVMADTQYF. The CDR3 nucleotides are TGTGCCAGCAGCTTAGGCCCAGGGGTTATGGCAGATACGCAGTATTTT. J is TRBJ2-3 and V is TRBV11-1; D perhaps matches TRBD1 (6 bases). Per germline, CDR1 SGHAT and CDR2 FQDESV (reference sequence). The CDR3 runs to 16 residues. V lost 1 base to trimming and J lost 4 bases, with 15 bases between them.

The chain couples TRBV12-5 to TRBJ2-7; D gene unclear. This CDR3 is built from 11 residues. V was clipped by 5 bases and J by 6 bases, with 8 bases between them. Germline V gene lookup returns CDR1 LGHNT and CDR2 FRNRAP. The CDR3 DNA reads as TGTGCTAGTGGTGTCGTTGGCGAGCAGTACTTC. It specifies CASGVVGEQYF.